The rows below give T cell receptor beta chains drawn from one sample of a study of blood T cell repertoires in COVID-19. Sequenced by immunoSEQ multiplex PCR; TCRdb stores in-frame clones only, minus some. The sample records nearly 300,000 clones, roughly nine tenths being singletons. The sequencing sample was made of PBMCs or T cells enriched from blood (not recorded which). The origin of the receptors is a woman in her forties or fifties who had been exposed to COVID-19. CDR3s include the opening cysteine and the closing phenylalanine or tryptophan. The order of the fields is D gene, CDR3 length, clone size, V gene, J gene, CDR3 protein, CDR3 DNA. A D gene is named only where the DNA matches it firmly. Some rows mark clone size as missing; the rest say once, few, many or name a class of expanded clone.

>TRBD2|16|.|TRBV5-1|TRBJ2-3
CASSQPLAGGGNTQYF
TGCGCCAGCTCACAACCCCTAGCGGGGGGGGGAAATACGCAGTATTTT
>.|16|.|TRBV27|TRBJ2-1
CASSLSRDITYNEQFF
TGTGCCAGCAGTCTTTCCCGGGACATCACATACAATGAGCAGTTCTTC
>.|12|.|TRBV29-1|TRBJ2-5
CSVGGAGATQYF
TGCAGCGTTGGAGGGGCGGGGGCGACCCAGTACTTC
>TRBD1|14|.|TRBV25-1|TRBJ2-2
CASSGQGRAGELFF
TGTGCCAGCAGTGGACAGGGGCGCGCCGGGGAGCTGTTTTTT
>.|14|.|TRBV5-1|TRBJ1-1
CASSLVGARDEAFF
TGCGCCAGCAGCTTGGTGGGGGCGAGGGATGAAGCTTTCTTT
>.|15|.|TRBV27|TRBJ2-2
CASSSFTGNTGELFF
TGTGCCAGCAGCTCCTTTACAGGGAACACCGGGGAGCTGTTTTTT
>.|18|.|TRBV7-8|TRBJ2-6
CASSFPPTLHSGANVLTF
TGTGCCAGCAGCTTTCCTCCAACTCTCCACTCTGGGGCCAACGTCCTGACTTTC
>.|13|.|TRBV5-1|TRBJ1-1
CASSLGMNTEAFF
TGCGCCAGCAGCTTGGGTATGAACACTGAAGCTTTCTTT
>.|13|.|TRBV24-1|TRBJ1-2
CATSDPGVRGYTF
TGTGCCACCAGTGACCCAGGGGTACGGGGCTACACCTTC
>TRBD1|16|once|TRBV28|TRBJ2-1
CASSFGRGLGYNEQFF
TGTGCCAGCAGTTTCGGCAGGGGGCTGGGGTACAATGAGCAGTTCTTC
>.|14|.|TRBV7-2|TRBJ1-1
CASMGQLLNTEAFF
TGTGCCAGCATGGGGCAATTACTGAACACTGAAGCTTTCTTT
>TRBD1|16|.|TRBV3-1/TRBV3-2|TRBJ1-2
CASSQLTGGSNYGYTF
TGTGCCAGCAGCCAACTGACAGGGGGATCTAACTATGGCTACACCTTC
>.|15|.|TRBV6-2/TRBV6-3|TRBJ2-2
CASSVTVTGPGELFF
TGTGCCAGCAGTGTTACAGTCACAGGTCCCGGGGAGCTGTTTTTT
>TRBD2|17|.|TRBV4-1|TRBJ2-2
CASSQEIAGGNTGELFF
TGCGCCAGCAGCCAAGAAATAGCGGGGGGGAACACCGGGGAGCTGTTTTTT
>TRBD1|15|.|TRBV7-9|TRBJ2-1
CASSLGQGLYNEQFF
TGTGCCAGCAGCTTAGGACAGGGGTTGTACAATGAGCAGTTCTTC
>.|17|.|TRBV3-1/TRBV3-2|TRBJ1-2
CASSQAVRGARSHGYTF
TGTGCCAGCAGCCAAGCGGTGCGGGGGGCGCGGTCCCATGGCTACACCTTC
>.|15|once|TRBV3-1/TRBV3-2|TRBJ1-6
CASSPPGQFNSPLHF
TGTGCCAGCAGCCCACCGGGACAATTTAATTCACCCCTCCACTTT
>TRBD2|17|.|TRBV18|TRBJ2-5
CASSPTGPSGVGETQYF
TGTGCCAGCTCACCCACGGGCCCTAGCGGCGTGGGGGAGACCCAGTACTTC